The entry that follows covers one T cell receptor beta chain sequence. Its antigen is currently not known. Base qualities are not at hand, and no much larger clone is one base apart. The library came from the immunoSEQ multiplex PCR assay. The original pipeline was this. To diagnose cytomegalovirus status from the catalog of TCR beta chain sequences, a statistical classification framework was built. The table was pulled from immuneACCESS by TCRdb, which kept in-frame rearrangements only. Such tables lose some clones; where checked, under half of the loss comes from unresolved V genes, and the rest has no known cause. For V, J and clone size, that table is used; D and trimming come from the DNA. In this sample the table shows roughly 150,000 clones, more than 75% of which occur a single time. The ten most abundant clones make up under 3% of the sample. This record comes from a study of cytomegalovirus exposure and HLA in healthy donors (dated by TCRdb to the late 2010s). Describing the broader study: According to a later analysis, one platform produced both the roughly 120 validation repertoires and the 666 repertoires of the first cohort. The study was designed to test whether signatures of past pathogen exposure could be identified by cataloging public T cell receptors. A separate validation cohort of roughly 130 different subjects was used in addition to the roughly 700-subject first cohort. To predict cytomegalovirus infection status, the study combined high-throughput TCR immunosequencing, statistical association of individual TCRs with disease status, and machine learning.

Donors formed part of the validation cohort, which comprised 120 subjects and was distinct from the first cohort of under 850 subjects. The CDR3 starts with the cysteine, ends with the phenylalanine, and has 13 residues. CDR3 DNA only is kept here, 39 bases in frame from base 1. The germline V gene (reference sequence) sets CDR1 to LNHDA and CDR2 to SQIVND. Trimmed from V: 4 bases; trimmed from J: 3 bases; junction bases lacking a gene match: 0. Study-wide findings and limitations: A few of the identified cytomegalovirus-associated TCR beta chains were confirmed in vitro to be specific for cytomegalovirus antigens. According to the authors, the approach could potentially be generalized to other disease states and immunological phenotypes. The classifier was reported to diagnose cytomegalovirus status with high specificity and sensitivity in both the original and validation cohorts. Across donors, most TCR sequences were observed very rarely, whereas some public TCRs were present in many individuals. A later analysis found that TCRs clustered in the first cohort also tended to co-occur in the roughly 120 validation repertoires, with just under 95% of cluster scores above 0. In the study, about 150 TCR beta chains were listed as associated with cytomegalovirus. A later analysis had no HLA typing for the validation cohort, so co-occurrence there was scored across all 110 or so repertoires.

The rearranged segments are TRBV19 and TRBJ1-1, and 9 junction bases match TRBD1. The sequencing sample was made of PBMCs. The sequence derives from a man between 18 and 29 years old in good health and CMV-seronegative. The CDR3 region: CASSRQGDTEAFF. The DNA is TGTGCCAGTAGTAGACAGGGGGACACTGAAGCTTTCTTT.